This entry features one TCR beta chain sequence. Its matching antigen is unknown. TCRdb keeps only in-frame clones here, not all; method: immunoSEQ multiplex PCR. The data contain about 28,000 clones, 84% of them singletons. The record originates from a study of OX40 agonist ivuxolimab in advanced cancers. On the study more broadly: In this cohort, patients received ivuxolimab, an agonistic anti-OX40 (CD134) antibody. Partial response was recorded in three patients: one hepatocellular carcinoma and two cutaneous melanoma cases.

Study results and limitations: Circulating CD4+ and CD8+ T cells showed clonal expansion by week 6 at 0.1 to 3.0 mg/kg. Among some nonresponders, normalized T-cell clonal expansion was also low.

The sample here was CD4+ or CD8+ T cells sorted from blood, taken in a trial of the OX40 agonist ivuxolimab. The TCR sequence derives from an adult with an advanced solid tumor such as melanoma, head and neck, liver or kidney cancer.

The CDR3 DNA is TGTGCCAGCAGGGGCACAGATACGCAGTATTTT. This encodes CASRGTDTQYF. The rearrangement uses TRBV13 and TRBJ2-3; D is uncertain. V was shortened by 6 bases and J by 1 base, with 2 bases between the two germline ends. The CDR3 covers 11 residues. Per germline, CDR1 PRHDT and CDR2 FYEKMQ (reference sequence).